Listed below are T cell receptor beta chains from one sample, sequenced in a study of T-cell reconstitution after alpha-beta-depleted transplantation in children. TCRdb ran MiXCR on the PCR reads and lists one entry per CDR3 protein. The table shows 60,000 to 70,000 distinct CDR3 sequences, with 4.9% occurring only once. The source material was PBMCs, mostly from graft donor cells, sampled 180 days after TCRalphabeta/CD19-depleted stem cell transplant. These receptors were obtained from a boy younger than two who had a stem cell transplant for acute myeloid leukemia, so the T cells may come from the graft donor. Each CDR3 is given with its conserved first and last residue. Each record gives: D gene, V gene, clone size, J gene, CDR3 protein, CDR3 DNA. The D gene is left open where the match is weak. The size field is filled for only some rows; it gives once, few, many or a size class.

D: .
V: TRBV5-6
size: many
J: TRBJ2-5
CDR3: CASSRLGVEETQYF
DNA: TGTGCCAGCAGCCGTTTGGGGGTTGAAGAGACCCAGTACTTC

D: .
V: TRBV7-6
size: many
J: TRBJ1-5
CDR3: CASSLLGQPQHF
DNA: TGTGCCAGCAGCTTATTGGGTCAGCCCCAGCATTTT

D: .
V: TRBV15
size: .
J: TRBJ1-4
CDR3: CATSRWDRGDEKLFF
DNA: TGTGCCACCAGCAGATGGGACCGAGGGGACGAAAAACTGTTTTTT

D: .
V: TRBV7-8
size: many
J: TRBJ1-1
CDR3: CASSAPGDTEAFF
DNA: TGTGCCAGCAGCGCCCCGGGGGACACTGAAGCTTTCTTT

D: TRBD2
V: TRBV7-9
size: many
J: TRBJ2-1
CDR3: CASSFLAGAASSYNEQFF
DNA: TGTGCCAGCAGCTTTCTAGCGGGGGCCGCGAGCTCCTACAATGAGCAGTTCTTC

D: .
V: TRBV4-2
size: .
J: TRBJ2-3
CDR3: CAISLGLVYSEQYF
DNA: TGTGCCATCAGCCTGGGGCTCGTGTATTCTGAGCAGTATTTT

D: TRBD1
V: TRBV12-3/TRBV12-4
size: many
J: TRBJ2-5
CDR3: CASSLGTGTKTQYF
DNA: TGTGCCAGCAGTTTAGGGACAGGGACAAAGACCCAGTACTTC

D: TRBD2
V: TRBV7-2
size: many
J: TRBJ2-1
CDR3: CASSLAPSVAGVYNEQFF
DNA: TGTGCCAGCAGCTTAGCCCCCTCCGTAGCGGGGGTCTACAATGAGCAGTTCTTC

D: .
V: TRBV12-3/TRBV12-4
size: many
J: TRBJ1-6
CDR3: CASSQRESRPLHF
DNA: TGTGCCAGCAGTCAACGCGAATCCAGGCCCCTCCACTTT

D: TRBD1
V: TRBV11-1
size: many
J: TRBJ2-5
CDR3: CASSPSGQLQETQYF
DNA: TGTGCCAGCAGCCCCTCGGGACAGCTCCAAGAGACCCAGTACTTC

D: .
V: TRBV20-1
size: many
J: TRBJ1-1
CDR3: CSASRTSGGTEAFF
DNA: TGCAGTGCTTCCAGGACTTCCGGTGGAACTGAAGCTTTCTTT

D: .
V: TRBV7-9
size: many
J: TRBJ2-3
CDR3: CASSCPWTTDTQYF
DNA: TGTGCCAGCAGCTGCCCCTGGACCACAGATACGCAGTATTTT

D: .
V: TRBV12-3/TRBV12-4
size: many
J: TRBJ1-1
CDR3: CASSRTANTEAFF
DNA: TGTGCCAGCAGCCGGACAGCGAACACTGAAGCTTTCTTT

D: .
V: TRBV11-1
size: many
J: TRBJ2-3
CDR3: CASSPQAPTLLTDTQYF
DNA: TGTGCCAGCAGCCCCCAGGCCCCTACCTTACTTACAGATACGCAGTATTTT

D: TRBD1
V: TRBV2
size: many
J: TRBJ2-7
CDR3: CASSPSGGPNYEQYF
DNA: TGTGCCAGCAGTCCTTCAGGGGGCCCGAACTACGAGCAGTACTTC

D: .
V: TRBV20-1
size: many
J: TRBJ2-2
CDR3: CSATGTVLNTGELFF
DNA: TGCAGTGCTACAGGGACGGTCCTGAACACCGGGGAGCTGTTTTTT

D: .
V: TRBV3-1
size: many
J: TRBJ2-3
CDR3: CASSAFGTQYF
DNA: TGTGCCAGCAGCGCATTCGGTACGCAGTATTTT

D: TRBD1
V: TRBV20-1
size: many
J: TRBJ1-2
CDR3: CSAIRDRRIRGYTF
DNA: TGCAGTGCTATCCGGGACAGGAGGATTCGCGGCTACACCTTC

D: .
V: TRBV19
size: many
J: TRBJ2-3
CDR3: CASSVPGNTQYF
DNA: TGTGCCAGTAGTGTACCCGGAAATACGCAGTATTTT

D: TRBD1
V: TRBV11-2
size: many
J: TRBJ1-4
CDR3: CASSLTGQDNEKLFF
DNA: TGTGCCAGCAGCTTAACCGGACAGGATAATGAAAAACTGTTTTTT

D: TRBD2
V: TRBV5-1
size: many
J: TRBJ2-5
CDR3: CASSSQPSGGEETQYF
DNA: TGCGCCAGCAGCTCCCAGCCTAGCGGGGGGGAAGAGACCCAGTACTTC

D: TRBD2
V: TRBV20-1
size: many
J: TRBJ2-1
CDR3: CSARVPPGLFYNEQFF
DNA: TGCAGTGCTAGGGTCCCCCCGGGACTATTTTACAATGAGCAGTTCTTC